Below are 31 T cell receptor beta chains sequenced from a single sample in a study of cytomegalovirus exposure and HLA in healthy donors. 60 Vbeta and 13 Jbeta primers were used in PCR. Measured with immunoSEQ multiplex PCR; TCRdb has only the in-frame clones, and not every one. The data show some 120,000 clones, around 74% seen once. Sequencing used PBMCs. These receptors were collected from a woman aged 18-29 years in good health and CMV-seronegative.

This clone was recorded once. The J gene is TRBJ1-5, the V gene TRBV19, with TRBD1 matching 9 bases. Germline trimming cut 4 bases from V and 6 bases from J; bases unmatched to any gene: 10. The CDR3 length is 16 residues. Germline assignment: CDR1 LNHDA and CDR2 SQIVND (reference sequence). As DNA, the CDR3 is TGTGCCAGTAGTACCTTACAGGGGGCAATAGGTCAGCCCCAGCATTTT. Translation gives CASSTLQGAIGQPQHF.

This clone has more than one count but fewer than ten. The chain joins TRBV29-1 to TRBJ2-1, with a possible D match to TRBD1 (6 bases). The CDR3 runs to 12 residues. The germline V gene has CDR1 SQVTM and CDR2 ANQGSEA. Trimming took off 4 bases at V and 10 bases at J, with 14 bases between the two ends. Here the CDR3 reads CSVVQGIREQFF. CDR3 DNA sequence: TGCAGCGTTGTTCAGGGGATACGGGAGCAGTTCTTC.

V gene TRBV5-1 combines with J gene TRBJ1-1, with TRBD1 identical over 9 bases. With V trimmed by 9 bases and J by 2 bases, 14 bases remained unmatched. Per the germline V gene, CDR1 is SGHRS and CDR2 is YFSETQ. There are 16 residues in the CDR3. This chain's CDR3 is CATSILPGQGNTEAFF. CDR3 nucleotides: TGCGCCACTTCGATCTTACCGGGACAGGGCAACACTGAAGCTTTCTTT.

V gene TRBV28 combines with J gene TRBJ2-4; D perhaps matches TRBD2 (6 bases). The CDR3 loop spans 18 amino acids. The germline V gene encodes CDR1 MDHEN and CDR2 SYDVKM. The germline V and J ends were trimmed by 3 bases and 0 bases, with 18 bases remaining between them. In DNA, the CDR3 is TGTGCCAGCAGTTTGCCAGCGGGCCAACCCCTAGCCAAAAACATTCAGTACTTC. Protein sequence: CASSLPAGQPLAKNIQYF.

The chain recombines TRBV6-1 with TRBJ2-7; 7 bases are shared with TRBD1. V dropped 6 bases and J dropped 0; count of bases not matched to a gene: 5. CDR1 is MNHNS and CDR2 is SASEGT in the germline V gene. CDR3 length: 14 residues. Here the CDR3 reads CASRWDSSSYEQYF. DNA for the CDR3: TGTGCCAGCAGGTGGGACAGCAGCTCCTACGAGCAGTACTTC.

The V and J genes are TRBV6-1 and TRBJ2-3; weak D call: TRBD1 (5 bases). This CDR3 region has 15 residues. Germline CDR1 and CDR2: MNHNS and SASEGT. Trimming removed 4 bases from V and 2 bases from J, with 13 bases in between. In DNA, the CDR3 is TGTGCCAGCAGTGTTCAGGGAAAGATCACAGATACGCAGTATTTT. It specifies CASSVQGKITDTQYF.

This chain connects TRBV28 to TRBJ2-7, with a tentative D call TRBD1 (5 bases). CDR1 and CDR2 from the germline V gene are MDHEN and SYDVKM. The CDR3 covers 15 residues. V was trimmed by 6 bases and J by 6 bases, leaving 21 bases between them. As DNA, the CDR3 is TGTGCCAGCAGGCAAACAGGTCCCAGCAAACGCGAGCAGTACTTC. It specifies CASRQTGPSKREQYF.

This sequence joins TRBV19 and TRBJ1-3; TRBD1 might be the D (6 bases). V gave up 6 bases and J gave up 0 bases, with 12 bases separating them. The germline gives CDR1 LNHDA, CDR2 SQIVND (reference sequence). The CDR3 spans 15 residues. As DNA, the CDR3 is TGTGCCAGTAGCCCAGACAGGAACTCTGGAAACACCATATATTTT. Its protein is CASSPDRNSGNTIYF. The full variable domain, with the rest looked up from reference TRBV19 and TRBJ1-3, is DGGITQSPKYLFRKEGQNVTLSCEQNLNHDAMYWYRQDPGQGLRLIYYSQIVNDFQKGDIAEGYSVSREKKESFPLTVTSAQKNPTAFYLCASSPDRNSGNTIYFGEGSWLTVV.

The V call is TRBV18, the J call TRBJ2-2, with TRBD2 matching over 14 bases. Germline CDR1 reads KGHSH; CDR2 reads LQKENI. The CDR3 consists of 17 residues. V was clipped by 2 bases and J by 7 bases; unmatched bases: 6. The CDR3 loop is CASSPGTSGGIGGELFF. The CDR3 DNA follows: TGTGCCAGCTCACCAGGGACTAGCGGGGGTATCGGCGGGGAGCTGTTTTTT.

This sequence joins TRBV5-6 and TRBJ2-3, with 8 nucleotides matching TRBD2. Germline loops: CDR1 SGHDT, CDR2 YYEEEE. Trimming cost V 0 bases and J 0 bases; bases outside gene matches: 6. The CDR3 contains 17 residues. CDR3 nucleotides: TGTGCCAGCAGCTTGGGGCTGGCGGGGGGAAGCACAGATACGCAGTATTTT. This codes for CASSLGLAGGSTDTQYF.

This chain uses TRBV19 with TRBJ1-2, with TRBD1 matching 7 bases. This CDR3 has 12 residues. The germline V gene has CDR1 LNHDA and CDR2 SQIVND (reference sequence). The trim removed 11 bases at V and 2 bases at J, leaving 5 bases unmatched. CDR3 DNA sequence: TGTGCCGGACAGACAGGGAACTATGGCTACACCTTC. It yields the protein CAGQTGNYGYTF.

This chain joins TRBV6-5 and TRBJ1-6, with D possibly TRBD1 on 6 matching bases. The CDR3 extends over 14 amino acids. CDR1 and CDR2 (germline): MNHEY, SVGAGI. Trimming cost V 6 bases and J 17 bases, with 23 bases left between them. CDR3 nucleotides: TGTGCCAGCAGCCAAACCACCGCTACGGGACATTTCCACTTT. Translating it yields CASSQTTATGHFHF.

The V gene is TRBV4-1, the J gene TRBJ2-1; TRBD1 is a possible D gene (7 bases). With 4 bases removed from V and 2 bases from J, the gap between germline ends came to 18 bases. This CDR3 is built from 17 residues. Germline lookup yields CDR1 MGHRA and CDR2 YSYEKL. CDR3 sequence reads: CASSLEGAGRTYNEQFF. In nucleotides, the CDR3 is TGCGCCAGCAGCCTCGAGGGGGCGGGGAGAACCTACAATGAGCAGTTCTTC.

CDR3 loop: CASSSVAGGYEQYF. Here the CDR3 DNA reads TGTGCCAGCAGCTCTGTAGCAGGGGGATACGAGCAGTACTTC. The chain couples TRBV7-8 to TRBJ2-7, with 7 bases fitting TRBD1. J was trimmed by 4 bases and V by 4 bases; bases with no gene match: 7. This CDR3 spans 14 amino acids. Germline-derived CDR1 and CDR2 are SGHVS and FQNEAQ.

This sequence joins TRBV15 and TRBJ1-5; TRBD1 matches at 7 bases. The length of the CDR3 is 14 residues. CDR1 LNHNV and CDR2 YYDKDF come from the germline V gene (reference sequence). The V segment lost 5 bases and the J segment 6 bases; nucleotides outside the gene matches: 7. This chain's CDR3 is CATSLDRALQPQHF. The CDR3 DNA is TGTGCCACCAGCCTCGACAGGGCGCTTCAGCCCCAGCATTTT.

The rearrangement links TRBV5-8 to TRBJ1-1; a possible D gene is TRBD1 (5 bases). Germline CDR1 is SGHTS and CDR2 is YDEGEE. Trimming took off 5 bases at V and 7 bases at J, with 15 bases between the two ends. The CDR3 is 13 residues long. CDR3 region: CASRLSGLGEAFF. The CDR3 DNA follows: TGTGCCAGCAGACTCTCAGGGTTGGGTGAAGCTTTCTTT.

In DNA, the CDR3 is TGCGCCAGTACCCACGACAGGGGGCAAGGGGGCAATCAGCCCCAGCATTTT. This gives the protein CASTHDRGQGGNQPQHF. J is TRBJ1-5 and V is TRBV5-1; 10 bases fit TRBD1. Germline CDR1 SGHRS, CDR2 YFSETQ. The CDR3 sequence is 17 residues long. With V trimmed by 8 bases and J by 2 bases, 13 bases remained unmatched.

The gene calls are TRBV28 and TRBJ2-1; TRBD2 agrees at 11 bases. V dropped 5 bases and J dropped 4; count of bases not matched to a gene: 7. Germline V gives CDR1 MDHEN, CDR2 SYDVKM. This CDR3 is built from 16 residues. CDR3 sequence reads: CASSLPGLAAYNEQFF. DNA of the CDR3: TGTGCCAGCAGTCTTCCGGGACTAGCGGCTTACAATGAGCAGTTCTTC.

Only a few counts were recorded for this clone. CDR3 sequence (DNA): TGTGCCAGCAGTGTCGAGGGTAATCAGCCCCAGCATTTT. This codes for CASSVEGNQPQHF. The V call is TRBV6-1, the J call TRBJ1-5; D is unresolved. The CDR3 is made up of 13 amino acids. The V end was cut by 4 bases, the J end by 4 bases, with 8 bases between. Germline lookup yields CDR1 MNHNS and CDR2 SASEGT.

The V call is TRBV15, the J call TRBJ1-5; TRBD1 matches 8 bases. The CDR3 length is 15 residues. Germline values: CDR1 LNHNV, CDR2 YYDKDF (reference sequence). The V segment lost 6 bases and the J segment 0 bases; nucleotides outside the gene matches: 4. CDR3 nucleotides: TGTGCCACCAGACAGGACAGGGTTAGCAATCAGCCCCAGCATTTT. Translating it yields CATRQDRVSNQPQHF.

This clone turned up a few times. The rearrangement joins TRBV20-1 to TRBJ2-7, with a weak D call TRBD1 (5 bases). Germline CDR1 reads DFQATT; CDR2 reads SNEGSKA (reference sequence). The CDR3 sequence is 10 residues long. V lost 4 bases to trimming and J lost 5 bases, with 6 bases between them. As DNA, the CDR3 is TGCAGTGCTACAGGGAACGAGCAGTACTTC. This gives the protein CSATGNEQYF.

This CDR3 reads CASSRDSAEAFF. In nucleotides, the CDR3 is TGTGCCAGCAGCCGGGACAGCGCTGAAGCTTTCTTT. The rearrangement links TRBV28 to TRBJ1-1; TRBD1 aligns across 7 bases. The V gene's germline CDR1 is MDHEN and CDR2 SYDVKM. This CDR3 comprises 12 residues. V shed 6 bases, J shed 6 bases, and the junction held 4 bases outside the gene matches.

V and J are TRBV25-1 and TRBJ2-1, with TRBD1 as a possible D gene (6 bases). Germline loops: CDR1 MGHDK, CDR2 SYGVNS. This CDR3 has 15 residues. V dropped 3 bases and J dropped 0 bases, with 9 bases sitting between them. CDR3 amino acids: CASSDDRSSYNEQFF. CDR3 DNA: TGTGCCAGCAGTGACGACAGGAGCTCCTACAATGAGCAGTTCTTC.

J is TRBJ2-7 and V is TRBV18; no clear D. Germline V gene lookup returns CDR1 KGHSH and CDR2 LQKENI. The CDR3 runs to 13 residues. The germline V and J ends were trimmed by 3 bases and 1 base, with 7 bases remaining between them. Here the CDR3 DNA reads TGTGCCAGCTCACCCGAACAGTCCTACGAGCAGTACTTC. This gives the protein CASSPEQSYEQYF.

The chain couples TRBV15 to TRBJ2-5; 7 nucleotides match TRBD2. With 0 bases clipped from V and 4 bases from J, the junction kept 2 bases outside the gene matches. Germline CDR1 and CDR2: LNHNV and YYDKDF (reference sequence). This CDR3 comprises 14 residues. The CDR3 spells CATSRDGGGETQYF. The CDR3 DNA is TGTGCCACCAGCAGAGATGGGGGGGGAGAGACCCAGTACTTC. The variable domain in full, completed from reference TRBV15 and TRBJ2-5, reads DAMVIQNPRYQVTQFGKPVTLSCSQTLNHNVMYWYQQKSSQAPKLLFHYYDKDFNNEADTPDNFQSRRPNTSFCFLDIRSPGLGDTAMYLCATSRDGGGETQYFGPGTRLLVL.

The sample holds a few counts of this clone. This chain links TRBV2 with TRBJ2-1; 7 bases match TRBD2. Unmatched junction bases numbered 12, after V lost 7 bases and J lost 3 bases. This CDR3 spans 16 amino acids. Germline V lookup: CDR1 SNHLY, CDR2 FYNNEI. The CDR3: CASNPVASGLYNEQFF. As DNA, the CDR3 is TGTGCCAGCAACCCCGTGGCTAGCGGACTCTACAATGAGCAGTTCTTC.

The chain employs TRBV28 and TRBJ2-7; D may be TRBD1 (5 bases). The CDR3 has 12 amino acids. Looked up from germline, CDR1 is MDHEN and CDR2 is SYDVKM. Trimming took 3 bases from V and 6 from J, leaving 9 bases between them. The CDR3 is CASSFQGGEQYF. CDR3 nucleotides: TGTGCCAGCAGTTTTCAGGGTGGCGAGCAGTACTTC.

The chain uses TRBV28 and TRBJ1-2; D is uncertain. Trimming removed 1 base from V and 7 bases from J, with 16 bases in between. In germline, CDR1 is MDHEN, CDR2 SYDVKM. The CDR3 length is 15 residues. The CDR3 DNA reads TGTGCCAGCAGTTTATTCCAGAAACTACCGGGTGGCTACACCTTC. It specifies CASSLFQKLPGGYTF.

This chain's CDR3 is CASSSGTGYEKLFF. CDR3 nucleotide sequence: TGTGCCAGCAGCTCTGGGACAGGGTATGAAAAACTGTTTTTT. The genes are TRBV11-3 and TRBJ1-4, with TRBD1 matching over 9 bases. Germline CDR1 and CDR2: SGHNT and YENEEA. V gave up 4 bases and J gave up 6 bases; unmatched junction bases: 3. The CDR3 has 14 residues.

The rearrangement links TRBV6-1 to TRBJ2-7, with D perhaps matching TRBD1 (7 bases). Germline CDR1 and CDR2: MNHNS and SASEGT. V lost 6 bases, J lost 2 bases, and 17 bases lay in between. The CDR3 totals 15 residues. The CDR3 sequence: CASSDSAGGTYEQYF. The CDR3 bases are TGTGCCAGCAGCGATTCGGCAGGGGGGACCTACGAGCAGTACTTC.

The chain is built from TRBV30 and TRBJ1-2; 9 positions agree with TRBD1. V was pared by 1 base and J by 8 bases, with 14 bases of the junction left unmatched. From germline, CDR1 is GTSNPN and CDR2 SVGIG (reference sequence). The CDR3 consists of 16 residues. For the CDR3, the DNA is TGTGCCTGGAGTGGCCCCGGGACAGGGTTCGGGGAAGGCTACACCTTC. It codes for CAWSGPGTGFGEGYTF.